The 17 T cell receptor beta chains given below trace back to one sample, sequenced in a study of T cell responses to AZD1222 COVID-19 vaccine. This table comes from immunoSEQ multiplex PCR, and its TCRdb copy is limited to in-frame clones, with some not included. Of about 86,000 clones in the sample, 70% to 80% were seen once. This material consisted of peripheral blood, taken on day 0 of AZD1222 vaccination. The source is an adult in good health.

This clone was counted between two and nine times. This rearrangement joins TRBV5-1 to TRBJ2-3, with D maybe TRBD2 (5 bases). Trimming stripped 4 bases from V and 2 bases from J, with 20 bases between. Germline V gene data show CDR1 as SGHRS and CDR2 as YFSETQ. The CDR3 is made up of 17 amino acids. CDR3 bases: TGCGCCAGCAGCCCGACGGGCCGGGGATCGTTCACAGATACGCAGTATTTT. It translates to CASSPTGRGSFTDTQYF.

The chain has TRBV6-6 and TRBJ2-7; D gene unclear. In germline, CDR1 is MNHNY, CDR2 SVGAGI (reference sequence). The ends were cut back, 6 bases at V and 2 bases at J, with 8 bases in the middle. The CDR3 contains 12 residues. In nucleotides, the CDR3 is TGTGCCAGCAGCGCTAGGCCCTACGAGCAGTACTTC. Encoded protein: CASSARPYEQYF.

This rearrangement joins TRBV4-2 to TRBJ2-3; TRBD2 aligns across 11 bases. Germline loops: CDR1 LGHNA, CDR2 YNFKEQ. The CDR3 sequence is 14 residues long. V trimming: 6 bases; J trimming: 2 bases; junction bases outside the gene matches: 1. Here the CDR3 DNA reads TGTGCCAGCAGTAGCGGGAGGGACACAGATACGCAGTATTTT. This translates into CASSSGRDTDTQYF.

The chain couples TRBV28 to TRBJ1-5; D is unresolved. Between the trimmed V and J ends, which lost 9 bases and 8 bases, there was a span of 11 bases. Germline CDR1 reads MDHEN; CDR2 reads SYDVKM. This CDR3 contains 11 residues. The CDR3 is CASQTREPQHF. Written as DNA, the CDR3 is TGTGCCAGTCAGACTAGGGAGCCCCAGCATTTT.

This clone was picked up a small number of times. This chain joins TRBV2 and TRBJ1-2; D is ambiguous. The CDR3 totals 13 residues. The ends were cut back, 1 base at V and 3 bases at J, with 6 bases in the middle. Germline V CDR1 and CDR2: SNHLY, FYNNEI. The CDR3 DNA reads as TGTGCCAGCAGTGAAGGCTGGGACTATGGCTACACCTTC. This encodes CASSEGWDYGYTF.

This chain connects TRBV21-1 to TRBJ1-2. TRBV21-1 is deemed a pseudogene. CDR3 length: 13 amino acids. The CDR3 loop is CASSIGTAYGYTF. As DNA, the CDR3 is TGTGCCAGCAGCATAGGGACCGCCTATGGCTACACCTTC.

The chain joins TRBV5-4 to TRBJ2-1; 15 nucleotides agree with TRBD2. CDR1 SGHNT and CDR2 YYREEE come from the germline V gene (reference sequence). J lost 7 bases, V lost 6 bases, and 5 bases had no gene match. This CDR3 region has 15 residues. The CDR3 sequence is CASKPGTSGRNEQFF. In DNA form, the CDR3 reads TGTGCCAGCAAGCCTGGGACTAGCGGGAGGAATGAGCAGTTCTTC.

V usage is TRBV29-1 and J usage is TRBJ2-6; D call uncertain. Germline V lookup: CDR1 SQVTM, CDR2 ANQGSEA. The CDR3 is made up of 13 amino acids. V was shortened by 4 bases and J by 2 bases, with 6 bases between the two germline ends. CDR3 amino acids: CSVGQTGANVLTF. The CDR3 nucleotides read TGCAGCGTTGGTCAGACTGGGGCCAACGTCCTGACTTTC.

The chain uses TRBV6-5 and TRBJ1-6; D unresolved. The CDR3 sequence is 14 residues long. The germline V and J ends were trimmed by 7 bases and 5 bases, with 12 bases remaining between them. Germline V gene sequence: CDR1 MNHEY, CDR2 SVGAGI. CDR3 bases: TGTGCCAGCACCCCACATGCCGATAATTCACCCCTCCACTTT. Translated: CASTPHADNSPLHF.

The rearrangement uses TRBV2 and TRBJ2-7, with a tentative D call TRBD2 (5 bases). The CDR3 runs 14 residues. Trimming took 4 bases from V and 5 from J, leaving 15 bases between them. Per germline, CDR1 SNHLY and CDR2 FYNNEI. CDR3 region: CASSGPFRGHEQYF. As DNA, the CDR3 is TGTGCCAGCAGTGGACCCTTTCGCGGGCACGAGCAGTACTTC.

In nucleotides, the CDR3 is TGTGCCAGCAGCCGAGGAACGGTGAACACTGAAGCTTTCTTT. This gives the protein CASSRGTVNTEAFF. This sequence joins TRBV7-8 and TRBJ1-1, with D hard to call. The V gene's germline CDR1 is SGHVS and CDR2 FQNEAQ. Trimming shortened V by 5 bases and J by 0 bases, and 10 bases separated the two germline ends. This CDR3 spans 14 amino acids.

V usage is TRBV27 and J usage is TRBJ2-3; TRBD2 is a possible D gene (5 bases). CDR1 and CDR2 from the germline V gene are MNHEY and SMNVEV (reference sequence). The CDR3 covers 14 residues. The germline V and J ends were trimmed by 1 base and 5 bases, with 10 bases remaining between them. CDR3 sequence (DNA): TGTGCCAGCAGTTTATTAGCGTTCCTAGATACGCAGTATTTT. This codes for CASSLLAFLDTQYF.

The chain combines TRBV30 with TRBJ1-2, with no clear D. Germline loops: CDR1 GTSNPN, CDR2 SVGIG (reference sequence). The V end was cut by 1 base, the J end by 3 bases, with 9 bases between. CDR3 length: 13 amino acids. Written as DNA, the CDR3 is TGTGCCTGGAGTGGAAGCTTTCACTATGGCTACACCTTC. Translated: CAWSGSFHYGYTF.

The chain joins TRBV7-8 to TRBJ2-2; TRBD2 aligns across 7 bases. From germline, CDR1 is SGHVS and CDR2 FQNEAQ. J lost 2 bases, V lost 6 bases, and 6 bases had no gene match. CDR3 size: 15 residues. Here the CDR3 DNA reads TGTGCCAGCAGAGAGGGCGGGAGTAACACCGGGGAGCTGTTTTTT. It specifies CASREGGSNTGELFF.

The rearrangement links TRBV12-3 or TRBV12-4 to TRBJ2-1, with D possibly TRBD2 on 6 matching bases. The CDR3 runs to 13 residues. Trimming took off 5 bases at V and 6 bases at J, with 11 bases between the two ends. CDR3 residues: CASSPYGGNEQFF. CDR3 bases: TGTGCCAGCAGTCCTTACGGGGGCAATGAGCAGTTCTTC.

The genes are TRBV19 and TRBJ1-1, with 10 bases identical to TRBD1. From germline, CDR1 is LNHDA and CDR2 SQIVND (reference sequence). This CDR3 is 14 amino acids long. V dropped 3 bases and J dropped 3; count of bases not matched to a gene: 1. CDR3 DNA sequence: TGTGCCAGTAGTATCGGGACAGGGGACACTGAAGCTTTCTTT. Protein: CASSIGTGDTEAFF. Based on the CDR3 plus reference TRBV19 and TRBJ1-1, the full variable domain is DGGITQSPKYLFRKEGQNVTLSCEQNLNHDAMYWYRQDPGQGLRLIYYSQIVNDFQKGDIAEGYSVSREKKESFPLTVTSAQKNPTAFYLCASSIGTGDTEAFFGQGTRLTVV.

V and J are TRBV20-1 and TRBJ2-7; D is possibly TRBD2 (6 bases). The CDR3 extends over 14 amino acids. Trimming cost V 3 bases and J 3 bases, with 15 bases left between them. Germline-derived CDR1 and CDR2 are DFQATT and SNEGSKA (reference sequence). DNA for the CDR3: TGCAGTGCTAGTCTCCTCTCGGGAGTCTACGAGCAGTACTTC. Its translation is CSASLLSGVYEQYF.